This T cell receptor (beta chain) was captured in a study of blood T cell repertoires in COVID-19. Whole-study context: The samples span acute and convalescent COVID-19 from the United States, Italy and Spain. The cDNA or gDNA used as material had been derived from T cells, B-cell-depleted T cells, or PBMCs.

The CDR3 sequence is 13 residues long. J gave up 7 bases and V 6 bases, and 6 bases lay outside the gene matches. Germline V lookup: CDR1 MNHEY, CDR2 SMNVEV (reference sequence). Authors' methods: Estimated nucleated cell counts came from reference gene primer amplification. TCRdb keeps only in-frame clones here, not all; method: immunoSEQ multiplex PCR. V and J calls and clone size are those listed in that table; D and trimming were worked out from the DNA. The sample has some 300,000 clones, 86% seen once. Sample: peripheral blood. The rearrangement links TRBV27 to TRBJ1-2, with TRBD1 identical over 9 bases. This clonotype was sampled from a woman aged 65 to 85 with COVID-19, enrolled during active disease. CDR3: CASSTDRGAGYTF. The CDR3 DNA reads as TGTGCCAGCAGCACCGACAGGGGGGCTGGCTACACCTTC.